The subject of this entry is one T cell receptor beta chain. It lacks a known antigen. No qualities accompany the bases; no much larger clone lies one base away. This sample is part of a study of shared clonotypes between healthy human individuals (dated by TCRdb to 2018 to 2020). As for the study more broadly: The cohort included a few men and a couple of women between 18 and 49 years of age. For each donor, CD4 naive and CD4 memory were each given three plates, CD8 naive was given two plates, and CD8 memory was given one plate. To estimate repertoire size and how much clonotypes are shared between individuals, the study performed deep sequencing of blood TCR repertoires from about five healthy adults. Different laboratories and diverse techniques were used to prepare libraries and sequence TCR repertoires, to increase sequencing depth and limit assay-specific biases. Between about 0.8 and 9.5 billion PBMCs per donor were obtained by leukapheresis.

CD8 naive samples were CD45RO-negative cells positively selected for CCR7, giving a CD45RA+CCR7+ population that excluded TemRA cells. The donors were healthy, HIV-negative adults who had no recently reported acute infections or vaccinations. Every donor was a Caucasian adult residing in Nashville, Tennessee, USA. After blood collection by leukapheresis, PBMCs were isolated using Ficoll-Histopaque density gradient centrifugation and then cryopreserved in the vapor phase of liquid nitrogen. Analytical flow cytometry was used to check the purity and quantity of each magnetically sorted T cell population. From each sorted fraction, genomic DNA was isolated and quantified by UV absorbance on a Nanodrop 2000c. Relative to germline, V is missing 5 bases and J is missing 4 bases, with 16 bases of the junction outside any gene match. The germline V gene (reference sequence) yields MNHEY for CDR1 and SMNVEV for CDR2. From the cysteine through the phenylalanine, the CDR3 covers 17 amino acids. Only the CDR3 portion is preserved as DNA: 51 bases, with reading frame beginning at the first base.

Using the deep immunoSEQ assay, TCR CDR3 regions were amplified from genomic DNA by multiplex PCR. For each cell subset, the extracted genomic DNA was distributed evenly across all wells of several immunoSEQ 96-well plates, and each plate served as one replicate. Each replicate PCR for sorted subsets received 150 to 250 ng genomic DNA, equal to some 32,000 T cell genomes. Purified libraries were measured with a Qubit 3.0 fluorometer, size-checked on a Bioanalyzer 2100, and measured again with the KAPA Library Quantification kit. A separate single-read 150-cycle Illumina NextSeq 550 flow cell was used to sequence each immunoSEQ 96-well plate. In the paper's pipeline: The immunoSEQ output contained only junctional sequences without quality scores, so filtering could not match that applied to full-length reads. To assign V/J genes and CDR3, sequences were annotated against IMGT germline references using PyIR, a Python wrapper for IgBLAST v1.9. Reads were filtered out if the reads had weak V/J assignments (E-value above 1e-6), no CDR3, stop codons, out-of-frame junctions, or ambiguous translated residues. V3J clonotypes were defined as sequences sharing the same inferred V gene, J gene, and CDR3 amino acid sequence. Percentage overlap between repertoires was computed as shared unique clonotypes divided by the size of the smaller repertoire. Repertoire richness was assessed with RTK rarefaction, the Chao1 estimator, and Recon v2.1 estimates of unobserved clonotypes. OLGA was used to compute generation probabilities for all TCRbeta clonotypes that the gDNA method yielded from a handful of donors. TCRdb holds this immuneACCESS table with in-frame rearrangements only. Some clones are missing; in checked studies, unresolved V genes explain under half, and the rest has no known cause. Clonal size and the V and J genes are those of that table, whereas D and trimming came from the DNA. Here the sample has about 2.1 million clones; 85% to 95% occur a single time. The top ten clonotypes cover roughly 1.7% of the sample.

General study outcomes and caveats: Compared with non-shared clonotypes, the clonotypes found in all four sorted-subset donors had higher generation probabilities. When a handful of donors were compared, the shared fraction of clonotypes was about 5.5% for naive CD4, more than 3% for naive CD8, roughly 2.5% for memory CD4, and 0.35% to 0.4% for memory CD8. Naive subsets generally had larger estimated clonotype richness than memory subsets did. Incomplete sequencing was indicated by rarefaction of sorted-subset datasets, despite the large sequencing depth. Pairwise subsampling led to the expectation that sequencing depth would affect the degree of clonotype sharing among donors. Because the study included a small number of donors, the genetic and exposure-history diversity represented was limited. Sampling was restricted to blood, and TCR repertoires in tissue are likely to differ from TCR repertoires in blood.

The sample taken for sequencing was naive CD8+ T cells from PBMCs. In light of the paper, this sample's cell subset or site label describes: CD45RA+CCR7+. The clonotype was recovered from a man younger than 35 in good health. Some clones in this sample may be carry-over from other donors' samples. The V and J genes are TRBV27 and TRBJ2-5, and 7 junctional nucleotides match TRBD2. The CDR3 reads CASSPRTLAASRETQYF. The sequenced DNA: TGTGCCAGCAGTCCGCGGACGCTAGCGGCTAGCCGAGAGACCCAGTACTTC.